These 2 T cell receptor beta chains came from one sample sequenced in a study of blood T cell repertoires in COVID-19. The assay was immunoSEQ multiplex PCR, and TCRdb's table has in-frame clones only and misses some. This table holds 200,000 to 250,000 clones, about 90% found once. Sequencing was done on a sample of PBMCs or T cells enriched from blood (not recorded which). The receptors originated from a woman aged 45-59 years with acute COVID-19.

The chain combines TRBV28 with TRBJ1-2, with D tentatively TRBD1 (5 bases). Germline-derived CDR1 and CDR2 are MDHEN and SYDVKM. V gave up 6 bases and J gave up 8 bases, with 16 bases separating them. The CDR3 is made up of 13 amino acids. The CDR3 sequence: CASRPGGGRGYTF. DNA of the CDR3: TGTGCCAGCAGACCGGGGGGAGGACGGGGCTACACCTTC.

The CDR3 DNA sequence: TGTGCCAGCAGCTTAGGGGCTATGAACACTGAAGCTTTCTTT. Protein: CASSLGAMNTEAFF. This chain connects TRBV7-2 to TRBJ1-1; unclear D gene. V was clipped by 1 base and J by 0 bases, with 6 bases between them. The V gene's germline CDR1 is SGHTA and CDR2 FQGNSA. The CDR3 is 14 amino acids.